These 5 T cell receptor beta chains came from one sample sequenced in a study of blood T cells in healthy people across ages. A sample-barcoded 5' primer and a J-beta primer mix were used in a second PCR of roughly 7 to 11 cycles. TCRdb reprocessed the 5' RACE reads via MiXCR and lists one record per CDR3 protein. The repertoire holds about 1.5 million distinct CDR3 sequences, with about 40% as singletons. Sequencing was done on a sample of blood. The receptors here all came from a woman aged 18-30 years in good health.

A few counts support this clonotype. The CDR3 DNA sequence: TGTGCCAGCAGTTTGTGGTGTTCCCCCAATCAGCCCCAGCATTTT. It yields the protein CASSLWCSPNQPQHF. The chain couples TRBV6-9 to TRBJ1-5; D remains ambiguous. Trimming removed 4 bases from V and 3 bases from J, with 13 bases in between. The CDR3 runs 15 residues. Germline assignment: CDR1 MNHGY and CDR2 SVAAGI.

The chain recombines TRBV6-6 with TRBJ2-1; D ambiguous. Judging by the DNA end, TRBJ2-7 fits better; the J call may be wrong. The CDR3 has 13 amino acids. Germline CDR1 reads MNHNY; CDR2 reads SVGAGI (reference sequence). CDR3 sequence reads: CASSCNSYNEQYF. The CDR3 region has the DNA TGTGCCAGCTCGTGTAACTCCTACAATGAGCAGTACTTC.

J is TRBJ1-5 and V is TRBV2, with 8 bases fitting TRBD1. Per germline, CDR1 SNHLY and CDR2 FYNNEI. With V trimmed by 6 bases and J by 3 bases, 10 bases remained unmatched. This CDR3 contains 16 residues. This CDR3 reads CASSVRDRTLNQPQHF. CDR3 sequence (DNA): TGTGCCAGCAGCGTCAGGGACAGGACCCTCAATCAGCCCCAGCATTTT.

This clonotype was observed a handful of times. The chain combines TRBV12-3 or TRBV12-4 with TRBJ1-1; no definite D call. The CDR3 consists of 14 residues. V lost 3 bases and J lost 4, with 12 bases in between. The CDR3 nucleotides are TGTGCCAGCAGTTTTTCGGGCGTCGGCACTGAAGCTTTCTTT. It yields the protein CASSFSGVGTEAFF.

This clonotype has more than one count but fewer than ten. The CDR3 protein is CASSLTGEGEAFF. In nucleotides, the CDR3 is TGCGCCAGCAGCTTGACCGGAGAGGGTGAAGCTTTCTTT. This chain links TRBV5-1 with TRBJ1-1; D unresolved. Germline V gene lookup returns CDR1 SGHRS and CDR2 YFSETQ. The CDR3 runs to 13 residues. Trimming removed 1 base from V and 7 bases from J, with 11 bases in between.